This entry lists 10 T cell receptor beta chains sequenced from one sample in a study of T cells after yellow fever vaccination. Using its own MiXCR run on the 5' RACE reads, TCRdb lists one record per CDR3 protein. The data show a few hundred thousand distinct CDR3 sequences, with roughly 3.9% seen just once and 20% to 25% held by the top ten. The sample consisted of PBMCs, taken 5 days after the yellow fever booster vaccination. The origin of the receptors is a man aged 18 to 29 who received the YFV17D yellow fever vaccine.

This clonotype turned up a few times. The rearrangement links TRBV20-1 to TRBJ2-7; D is possibly TRBD2 (7 bases). Germline V gene data show CDR1 as DFQATT and CDR2 as SNEGSKA (reference sequence). Trimming pared 4 bases from V and 5 bases from J, leaving 18 bases between. This CDR3 is 14 amino acids long. The CDR3 here is CSAKEGGPVNEQYV. In DNA form, the CDR3 reads TGCAGTGCTAAAGAGGGGGGGCCGGTTAACGAGCAGTACGTC.

The rearrangement uses TRBV30 and TRBJ2-7, with D possibly matching TRBD2 (5 bases). Looked up from germline, CDR1 is GTSNPN and CDR2 is SVGIG (reference sequence). This CDR3 is built from 15 residues. Trimming pared 0 bases from V and 2 bases from J, leaving 14 bases between. CDR3 region: CAWSVGDYTTYEQYF. DNA of the CDR3: TGTGCCTGGAGTGTAGGCGACTACACCACCTACGAGCAGTACTTC.

This chain links TRBV7-2 with TRBJ1-1, with TRBD1 identical over 9 bases. Germline-derived CDR1 and CDR2 are SGHTA and FQGNSA. The length of the CDR3 is 16 residues. V was pared by 0 bases and J by 5 bases, with 7 bases of the junction left unmatched. CDR3 protein: CASSLAWGQGETEAFF. Here the CDR3 DNA reads TGTGCCAGCAGCTTAGCGTGGGGACAGGGTGAGACTGAAGCTTTCTTT.

This clonotype was observed a handful of times. The chain couples TRBV18 to TRBJ2-5; 7 bases fit TRBD2. The germline V gene has CDR1 KGHSH and CDR2 LQKENI. This CDR3 is built from 15 residues. V gave up 1 base and J gave up 4 bases; unmatched junction bases: 6. CDR3 residues: CASSPRGGGAETQYF. The CDR3 region has the DNA TGTGCCAGCTCACCACGCGGCGGGGGTGCAGAGACCCAGTACTTC. Combining the CDR3 with reference TRBV18 and TRBJ2-5 gives the whole variable domain NAGVMQNPRHLVRRRGQEARLRCSPMKGHSHVYWYRQLPEEGLKFMVYLQKENIIDESGMPKERFSAEFPKEGPSILRIQQVVRGDSAAYFCASSPRGGGAETQYFGPGTRLLVL.

A few counts support this clonotype. The chain is built from TRBV6-1 and TRBJ2-5; 8 positions agree with TRBD2. Germline-derived CDR1 and CDR2 are MNHNS and SASEGT. CDR3 length: 13 residues. The junction had 9 bases not matched to a gene; V was cut back by 3 bases and J by 12 bases. CDR3 loop: CASSEAGRGLEYF. The CDR3 bases are TGTGCCAGCAGTGAGGCAGGCAGGGGACTAGAGTACTTC.

This clonotype was counted a few times. The V and J genes are TRBV7-9 and TRBJ2-5; no definite D call. CDR1 is SEHNR, CDR2 FQNEAQ, per germline (reference sequence). The CDR3 runs 10 residues. Trimming removed 8 bases at V and 4 bases at J, with 5 bases between. The CDR3 bases are TGTGCCAGCGCTCGAGAGACCCAGTACTTC. Translating gives CASARETQYF.

This clonotype was counted a few times. The CDR3 sequence: CASRSRGGPDTQYF. The CDR3 DNA reads TGTGCCAGCAGGTCTCGAGGGGGCCCAGATACGCAGTATTTT. V is TRBV6-5 and J is TRBJ2-3; 7 nucleotides align to TRBD1. The CDR3 contains 14 residues. V trimming: 6 bases; J trimming: 4 bases; junction bases outside the gene matches: 7. From germline, CDR1 is MNHEY and CDR2 SVGAGI.

This clonotype occurred many times. The chain is built from TRBV27 and TRBJ2-2, with TRBD2 as a possible D gene (6 bases). Germline V lookup: CDR1 MNHEY, CDR2 SMNVEV (reference sequence). With 3 bases removed from V and 4 bases from J, the gap between germline ends came to 9 bases. This CDR3 region has 14 residues. This CDR3 reads CASSFPGGTGELFF. The CDR3, as DNA: TGTGCCAGCAGTTTCCCCGGGGGCACCGGGGAGCTGTTTTTT.

V is TRBV12-3 or TRBV12-4 and J is TRBJ1-1; D is possibly TRBD1 (6 bases). V shed 5 bases and J shed 5 bases, with 15 bases lying between them. There are 14 residues in the CDR3. CDR3 sequence (DNA): TGTGCCAGCAGTCCCCGGGGGGGGCAGACTGAAGCTTTCTTT. This translates into CASSPRGGQTEAFF.

This clonotype was counted only a few times. CDR3 sequence: CASSGRTSGSTDTQYF. The CDR3 coding sequence is TGTGCCAGCAGCGGCCGGACTAGCGGGAGCACAGATACGCAGTATTTT. The chain employs TRBV7-2 and TRBJ2-3, with 11 bases aligning to TRBD2. V lost 5 bases, J lost 0 bases, and 4 bases stayed unmatched. Germline loops: CDR1 SGHTA, CDR2 FQGNSA. The CDR3 runs 16 residues.